The present entry profiles one TCR beta chain with its context. This record comes from a study of blood T cell repertoires in COVID-19. Per the germline V gene, CDR1 is MNHEY and CDR2 is SMNVEV (reference sequence). The length of the CDR3 is 16 residues. V was trimmed by 5 bases and J by 9 bases, leaving 22 bases between them. Sequencing used immunoSEQ multiplex PCR; TCRdb keeps in-frame clones, though not all of them. The sample consists of under 45,000 clones, around 85% of them appearing once. The chain has TRBV27 and TRBJ1-4; D possibly corresponds to TRBD1 (5 bases). The sequencing input was peripheral blood. This TCR came from a man aged 40-55 years with active COVID-19. CDR3 nucleotide sequence: TGTGCCAGCAGTCTTACCGGGGGAGGCGCGGGGAAAAAACTGTTTTTT. Translating gives CASSLTGGGAGKKLFF.